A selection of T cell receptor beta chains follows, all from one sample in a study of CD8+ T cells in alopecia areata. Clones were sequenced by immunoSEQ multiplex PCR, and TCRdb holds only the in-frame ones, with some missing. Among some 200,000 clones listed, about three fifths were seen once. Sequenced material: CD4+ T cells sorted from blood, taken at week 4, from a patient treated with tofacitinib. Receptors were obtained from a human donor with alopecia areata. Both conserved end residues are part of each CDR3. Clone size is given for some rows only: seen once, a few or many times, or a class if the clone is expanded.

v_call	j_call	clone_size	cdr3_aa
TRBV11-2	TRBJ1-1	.	CASSLQAPNTEAFF
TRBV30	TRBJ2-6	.	CALQGSGANVLTF
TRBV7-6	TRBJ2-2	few	CASSLGGQAGELFF
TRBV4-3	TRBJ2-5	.	CASSQDESRETQYF
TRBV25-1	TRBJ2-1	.	CASSASPGTGVVEQFF
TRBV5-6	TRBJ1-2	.	CASSLAGPHPTF
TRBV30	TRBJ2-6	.	CAWSGPGRLTF
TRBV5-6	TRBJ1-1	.	CASSLVAGTVNTEAFF
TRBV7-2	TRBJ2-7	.	CASSRDRDNEQYF
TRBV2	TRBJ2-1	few	CASSVGGVNNEQFF
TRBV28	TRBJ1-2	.	CASSRRVGGYTF
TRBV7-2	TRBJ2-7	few	CASSFEDGPGLNEQYF
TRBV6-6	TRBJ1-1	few	CATGRVNTEAFF
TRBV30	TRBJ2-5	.	CAWITASQETQYF
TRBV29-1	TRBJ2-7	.	CSVNRTPYEQYF
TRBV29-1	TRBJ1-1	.	CSVEYRVWTEAFF
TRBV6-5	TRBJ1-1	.	CASSYSGVRSTEAFF
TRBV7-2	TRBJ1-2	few	CASSLFRETYGYTF
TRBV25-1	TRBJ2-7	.	CASSETVTGPYEQYF
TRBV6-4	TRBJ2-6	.	CASSAEAGANVLTF
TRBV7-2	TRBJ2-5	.	CASSPLSGQETQYF
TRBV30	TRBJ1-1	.	CAWSRGRNTEAFF
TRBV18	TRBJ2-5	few	CASSASEETQYF
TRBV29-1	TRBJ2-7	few	CSVDGTGRYEQYF
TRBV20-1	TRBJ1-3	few	CSAKRADTIYF
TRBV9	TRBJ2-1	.	CASSAQHGGMNEQFF
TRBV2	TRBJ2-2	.	CASSGGGTGELFF
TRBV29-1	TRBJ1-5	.	CSVRSADQPQHF
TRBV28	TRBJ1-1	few	CASSSGGIMNTEAFF
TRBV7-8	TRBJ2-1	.	CALGGLSYNEQFF
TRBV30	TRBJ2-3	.	CAWTQGTDTQYF
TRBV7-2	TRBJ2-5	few	CASSPAIGETQYF
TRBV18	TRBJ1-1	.	CASSPSRVAEAFF
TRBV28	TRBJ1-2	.	CASSLALSYGYTF
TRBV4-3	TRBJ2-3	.	CASSQDVPAGGADTQYF
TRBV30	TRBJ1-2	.	CVRQPAMRGYTF
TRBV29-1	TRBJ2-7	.	CSPDRGRSEQYF
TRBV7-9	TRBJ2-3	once	CATGTGADTQYF
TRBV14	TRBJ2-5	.	CASSRDSEETQYF
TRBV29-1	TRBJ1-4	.	CSVGQTTNEKLFF
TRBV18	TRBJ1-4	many	CASSPRRDRDEKLFF
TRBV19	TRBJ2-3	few	CASSMGQGPDTQYF
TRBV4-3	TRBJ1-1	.	CASSQGWVSTEAFF